This paragraph covers one T cell receptor beta chain sequence. Its antigen remains unknown. This sample is part of a study of radiotherapy plus CTLA-4 blockade in lung cancer. For the study at large: Disease control was present in 25% to 35% of patients, and objective responses in approximately 20%.

Study outcomes and limitations: Reported findings show early blood T cell clone dynamics, with interferon-beta, best predicted response. Radiotherapy plus ipilimumab was followed by expansion in blood of tumor-derived TCR clones.

The CDR3 extends over 16 amino acids. The germline V gene encodes CDR1 GTSNPN and CDR2 SVGIG (reference sequence). With V trimmed by 0 bases and J by 0 bases, 6 bases remained unmatched. Those with chemo-refractory metastatic non-small-cell lung cancer were treated with focal radiation combined with CTLA-4 blockade using ipilimumab. TCRdb keeps only in-frame clones here, not all; method: immunoSEQ multiplex PCR. Of 50,000 to 60,000 clones listed, approximately 79% are singletons. The receptor was derived from a human donor with non-small cell lung cancer who had a complete response to radiotherapy plus ipilimumab. This chain connects TRBV30 to TRBJ1-1; 8 bases align to TRBD1. This specimen consisted of peripheral blood, obtained from a patient treated with radiotherapy plus ipilimumab. The CDR3 sequence: CAWSVRTGRVNTEAFF. CDR3 coding DNA: TGTGCCTGGAGTGTCCGGACAGGGCGAGTGAACACTGAAGCTTTCTTT.